Listed below are T cell receptor beta chains from one sample, sequenced in a study of blood T cell repertoires in COVID-19. Produced via immunoSEQ multiplex PCR; TCRdb's table is partial and in-frame only. The data contain 350,000 to 400,000 clones, roughly 90% of them singletons. The specimen was PBMCs or T cells enriched from blood (not recorded which). These receptors were obtained from a woman in her twenties or thirties who had recovered from COVID-19. CDR3s include the opening cysteine and the closing phenylalanine or tryptophan.

TRBV7-2	TRBJ1-2	CASSVARFGGSRFYGYTF
TRBV18	TRBJ1-1	CASSPQGAFGAFF
TRBV2	TRBJ1-1	CASSGAGGLNTEAFF
TRBV6-4	TRBJ2-3	CASSASANTDTQYF
TRBV28	TRBJ1-1	CASSLWSQNTEAFF
TRBV18	TRBJ2-7	CASSPSRGSGYEQYF
TRBV7-8	TRBJ2-7	CASSLGLPRYEQYF
TRBV30	TRBJ2-7	CAWNRDSSYEQYF
TRBV7-9	TRBJ1-1	CASSPPAGGRAFF
TRBV11-2	TRBJ1-1	CASSLAGENTEAFF
TRBV5-4	TRBJ2-1	CASRRDRPGEREFF
TRBV11-2	TRBJ2-7	CASSVGHSSYEQYF
TRBV5-1	TRBJ2-7	CASSLVGEGEQYF
TRBV6-5	TRBJ1-2	CASSGQVYGYTF
TRBV3-1/TRBV3-2	TRBJ2-3	CASSQDASGRAGDTQYF
TRBV6-5	TRBJ2-1	CASSYSSSGGYNEQFF
TRBV6-5	TRBJ2-5	CASSYDGLAEETQYF
TRBV30	TRBJ2-5	CAWSPGLAGGEETQYF
TRBV5-6	TRBJ2-7	CASSGGAGGDEQYF
TRBV9	TRBJ2-7	CASSVAPGSSYEQYF
TRBV5-6	TRBJ1-3	CASSFSSGNTIYF
TRBV24-1	TRBJ1-5	CATSASTGVYSNQPQHF